This T cell receptor beta chain was obtained from a study of T cell responses to AZD1222 COVID-19 vaccine. Sequencing was performed with immunoSEQ multiplex PCR; in TCRdb, only in-frame clones are kept and a portion is missing. This table holds over 100,000 clones, over 75% found once. V was trimmed by 5 bases and J by 0 bases, leaving 14 bases between them. CDR3 length: 16 residues. The germline CDR1 and CDR2 sequences are SEHNR and FQNEAQ (reference sequence). A remark on this clone: As yet, its antigen is unknown.

Study-wide points: The donor group comprised mostly white British people and more females; the analysis possibly underestimated clonal diversity. The study sampled repertoires only after the peak T cell response. Vaccine-associated CD4 TCRs ranged over spike, dominating at 160-218 and 743-854.

Sequences were derived from peripheral blood, sampled on day 0 of AZD1222 vaccination. The chain joins TRBV7-9 to TRBJ1-3, with D possibly matching TRBD1 (5 bases). The source of this sequence is an adult in good health. The chain's CDR3 is CASSRGFSDSGNTIYF. The CDR3 DNA sequence: TGTGCCAGCAGCAGGGGATTCTCTGACTCTGGAAACACCATATATTTT. The whole variable domain, remainder taken from reference TRBV7-9 and TRBJ1-3, is DTGVSQNPRHKITKRGQNVTFRCDPISEHNRLYWYRQTLGQGPEFLTYFQNEAQLEKSRLLSDRFSAERPKGSFSTLEIQRTEQGDSAMYLCASSRGFSDSGNTIYFGEGSWLTVV.